This T cell receptor (gamma chain) comes out of a study of gamma-delta T cells after stem cell transplantation. Germline V gene lookup returns CDR1 GITISATS and CDR2 ISYDGTV (reference sequence). This CDR3 contains 17 residues. The V and J ends lost 4 bases and 7 bases, in that order; junction bases with no gene match: 10. This clone has only a few counts. TCRdb re-called the RT-PCR reads with CATT. This repertoire shows some 1,800 gamma-chain clones, roughly 2% found once; its top ten account for 35% to 45%. The sequenced material came from gamma-delta T cells. The clonotype comes from a human donor. It is not recorded whose cells these are; they may come from a transplant donor. This rearrangement joins TRGV9 to TRGJP. CDR3 in amino acids: CALWDPRRELGKKIKVF. CDR3 DNA: TGTGCCTTGTGGGACCCTCGGCGGGAGTTGGGCAAAAAAATCAAGGTATTT.